This is a list of T cell receptor beta chains from one sample in a study of T cell responses to AZD1222 COVID-19 vaccine. Method: immunoSEQ multiplex PCR; TCRdb's copy keeps in-frame clones and lacks some. The sample records 100,000 to 130,000 clones, roughly 90% being singletons. This specimen was peripheral blood, taken on day 0 of AZD1222 vaccination. The receptors were sampled from an adult in good health. CDR3s leave out the opening cysteine and the closing phenylalanine or tryptophan. The D gene is left open where the match is weak. The size field is filled for only some rows; it gives once, few, many or a size class.

V gene	clone size	J gene	D gene	CDR3 protein
TRBV5-1	few	TRBJ2-5	TRBD2	ASSFGTSGAQETQY
TRBV12-3/TRBV12-4	NA	TRBJ2-5	NA	ASSSTGRGTQY
TRBV2	NA	TRBJ1-5	TRBD1	ASSEGQGFMGQPQH
TRBV29-1	NA	TRBJ2-1	NA	SVDKAKEQF
TRBV7-9	NA	TRBJ1-1	NA	ASSTGTGVLNTEAF
TRBV19	NA	TRBJ2-7	NA	ASSMIGYEQY
TRBV30	NA	TRBJ2-3	TRBD2	AWTRLAGTDTQY
TRBV9	NA	TRBJ1-1	NA	ASSSSGETEAF
TRBV28	few	TRBJ1-5	TRBD1	ASSWGTGGTVSNQPQH
TRBV9	NA	TRBJ1-1	NA	ASSVDWHSLATEAF
TRBV6-6	NA	TRBJ2-7	NA	ASKYEVRVEQY
TRBV7-2	NA	TRBJ1-6	NA	ASSIRAPPGSPLH
TRBV30	NA	TRBJ2-3	TRBD2	AFGQRGGTDTQY
TRBV6-2/TRBV6-3	NA	TRBJ1-1	NA	ASSPVENTEAF
TRBV28	NA	TRBJ2-1	NA	ASSPPWIGRGVSQEQF
TRBV18	NA	TRBJ1-2	TRBD1	ASSLSIYDGTVNYGYT
TRBV5-1	NA	TRBJ2-2	NA	ASSLVGGLKNTGELF
TRBV10-3	NA	TRBJ1-3	NA	AISLGWGSGNTIY
TRBV6-4	NA	TRBJ2-7	TRBD2	ASTRLAGSLYEQY
TRBV4-2	few	TRBJ1-6	TRBD1	ASSKIGGDSPLH
TRBV3-1/TRBV3-2	NA	TRBJ1-2	TRBD1	ASSQERGTGEWRAYGYT
TRBV5-1	NA	TRBJ2-6	NA	ASSRQGSGANVLT
TRBV18	NA	TRBJ2-1	TRBD2	ASSTPAGKDYNEQF